The present TCR beta chain was sequenced within a study of chemoradiotherapy in HPV16-positive cancers. Study conclusions and caveats: Candidate HPV-specific clones and E7-related TCR motifs grew in tumor during treatment.

Regarding this clone: Its matching antigen is unknown.

CDR1 KGHSH and CDR2 LQKENI come from the germline V gene. V was trimmed by 8 bases and J by 1 base, leaving 14 bases between them. The length of the CDR3 is 14 residues. Measured with immunoSEQ multiplex PCR; TCRdb has only the in-frame clones, and not every one. The sample consists of under 30,000 clones, less than 95% of them appearing once. This receptor was identified in a human donor with HPV-associated anogenital cancer. The V call is TRBV18, the J call TRBJ1-1; D perhaps matches TRBD1 (5 bases). The material was obtained from a patient who underwent chemoradiotherapy. For the CDR3, the DNA is TGTGCCAGCCGTTCGGACATCCCGAACACTGAAGCTTTCTTT. Translated: CASRSDIPNTEAFF.